A selection of T cell receptor beta chains follows, all from one sample in a study of blood T cell repertoires in COVID-19. Sequenced by immunoSEQ multiplex PCR; TCRdb stores in-frame clones only, minus some. The sample consists of under 200,000 clones, around 87% of them appearing once. Input material: peripheral blood. The receptors originated from an elderly woman in a cohort sampled during active or convalescent COVID-19. CDR3s include the opening cysteine and the closing phenylalanine or tryptophan.

V gene: TRBV5-1
CDR3 protein: CASSLEQGQIRGYTF

V gene: TRBV5-1
CDR3 protein: CASKTALATNEKLFF

V gene: TRBV19
CDR3 protein: CASSSTGGAGGTQYF

V gene: TRBV5-4
CDR3 protein: CASSSGQENSYEQYF

V gene: TRBV6-6
CDR3 protein: CASSYQVAETQYF

V gene: TRBV3-1/TRBV3-2
CDR3 protein: CASSTGILGNQPQHF

V gene: TRBV5-4
CDR3 protein: CASSRGLAETQYF

V gene: TRBV27
CDR3 protein: CASRGQGRSEAFF

V gene: TRBV3-1/TRBV3-2
CDR3 protein: CASSQDLTGGGYTF

V gene: TRBV11-3
CDR3 protein: CASSLGLSGGTDTQYF

V gene: TRBV9
CDR3 protein: CASSIGQLKGNTIYF

V gene: TRBV20-1
CDR3 protein: CSASGTAYNEQFF

V gene: TRBV4-1
CDR3 protein: CASSQSKLGQDYGYTF

V gene: TRBV15
CDR3 protein: CATSGLGAGVDYEQYF

V gene: TRBV3-1/TRBV3-2
CDR3 protein: CASSQAGVDTQYF

V gene: TRBV18
CDR3 protein: CASSPDRSQETQYF

V gene: TRBV12-3/TRBV12-4
CDR3 protein: CASSQVLNTEAFF

V gene: TRBV29-1
CDR3 protein: CSVRTGPGNTIYF

V gene: TRBV5-1
CDR3 protein: CASSLDRQEKLFF

V gene: TRBV2
CDR3 protein: CASRPGGETQYF

V gene: TRBV2
CDR3 protein: CASRIQGLGQPQHF

V gene: TRBV15
CDR3 protein: CATSRDRDSYQPQHF

V gene: TRBV3-1/TRBV3-2
CDR3 protein: CASSQLKREAFF

V gene: TRBV5-1
CDR3 protein: CASSLADNEQFF

V gene: TRBV14
CDR3 protein: CASSQDFGTEAFF

V gene: TRBV15
CDR3 protein: CATSRADGTGGAGYGYTF

V gene: TRBV2
CDR3 protein: CASSEGGEDEKLFF

V gene: TRBV28
CDR3 protein: CASTLPRGGPYTGELFF

V gene: TRBV18
CDR3 protein: CASSPNARTDSQPQHF

V gene: TRBV6-1
CDR3 protein: CASSELTGLRRDAEQFF

V gene: TRBV19
CDR3 protein: CASKVRDSFFNQPQHF

V gene: TRBV4-3
CDR3 protein: CASSRQQGEKLFF

V gene: TRBV28
CDR3 protein: CASSREGGYTEAFF

V gene: TRBV6-5
CDR3 protein: CASSPREGTYGYTF

V gene: TRBV19
CDR3 protein: CASSTFPTGNYGYTF

V gene: TRBV5-1
CDR3 protein: CASSLSGSKDTQYF

V gene: TRBV5-4
CDR3 protein: CASSGDRGNYGYTF

V gene: TRBV5-8
CDR3 protein: CASSRGTSERTDTQYF

V gene: TRBV7-9
CDR3 protein: CASSPTSGRVIEQFF

V gene: TRBV5-1
CDR3 protein: CASSPTSHEQFF

V gene: TRBV18
CDR3 protein: CASSEQGNTEAFF

V gene: TRBV30
CDR3 protein: CASDQGGFYTEAFF

V gene: TRBV27
CDR3 protein: CASSLSGVLGQGGYGYTF

V gene: TRBV6-5
CDR3 protein: CASTEEFSGNEQFF

V gene: TRBV29-1
CDR3 protein: CSVGPGQGDYGYTF

V gene: TRBV7-9
CDR3 protein: CASSPILDTQYF

V gene: TRBV28
CDR3 protein: CASRARGSTEAFF

V gene: TRBV27
CDR3 protein: CASSPRQGDHSNQPQHF

V gene: TRBV9
CDR3 protein: CASSVPNYGYTF

V gene: TRBV11-3
CDR3 protein: CASSLTFDYGYTF